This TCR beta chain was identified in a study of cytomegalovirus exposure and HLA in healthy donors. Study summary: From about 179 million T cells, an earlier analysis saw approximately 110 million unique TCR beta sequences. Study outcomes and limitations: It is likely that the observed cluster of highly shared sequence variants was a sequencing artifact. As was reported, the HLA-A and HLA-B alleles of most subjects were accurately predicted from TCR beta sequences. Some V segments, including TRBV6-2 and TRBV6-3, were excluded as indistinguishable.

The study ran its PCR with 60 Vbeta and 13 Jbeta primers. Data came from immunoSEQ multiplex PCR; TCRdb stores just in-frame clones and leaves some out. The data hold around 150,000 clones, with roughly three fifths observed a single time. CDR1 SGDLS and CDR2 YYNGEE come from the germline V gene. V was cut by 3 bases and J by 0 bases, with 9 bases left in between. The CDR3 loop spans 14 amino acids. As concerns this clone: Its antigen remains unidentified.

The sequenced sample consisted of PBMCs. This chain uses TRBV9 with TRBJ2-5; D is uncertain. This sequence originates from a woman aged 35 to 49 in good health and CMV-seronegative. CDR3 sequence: CASSARLNQETQYF. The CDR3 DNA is TGTGCCAGCAGCGCCCGACTGAACCAAGAGACCCAGTACTTC. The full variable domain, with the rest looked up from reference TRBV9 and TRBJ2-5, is DSGVTQTPKHLITATGQRVTLRCSPRSGDLSVYWYQQSLDQGLQFLIQYYNGEERAKGNILERFSAQQFPDLHSELNLSSLELGDSALYFCASSARLNQETQYFGPGTRLLVL.